The clone carrying this T cell receptor (beta chain) was picked up many times. Researchers barred patients who had uncontrolled infection, other autoimmune disease, pregnancy or lactation. 10 ml of fresh peripheral blood supplied the PBMCs. The CDR3 is 13 amino acids. J lost 7 bases, V lost 7 bases, and 10 bases had no gene match. From germline, CDR1 is DFQATT and CDR2 SNEGSKA (reference sequence). This record comes from a study of T cells in Graves' hyperthyroidism and ophthalmopathy. The source material, RNA transcripts, was used to amplify TCR beta CDR3 regions. TCR CDR3 regions were first amplified by RT-PCR with HTBI primers. TCRdb ran MiXCR on the multiplex PCR reads and lists one entry per CDR3 protein. The data contain about 640,000 distinct CDR3 sequences, roughly 20% of them singletons.

The specimen sequenced was blood. The chain links TRBV20-1 to TRBJ1-1, with 9 bases fitting TRBD1. The receptor comes from a man aged 30 to 45 with Graves' ophthalmopathy. The CDR3 nucleotides are TGCAGTGGGACCCGGGACAGGGCTATTGAAGCTTTCTTT. It yields the protein CSGTRDRAIEAFF.